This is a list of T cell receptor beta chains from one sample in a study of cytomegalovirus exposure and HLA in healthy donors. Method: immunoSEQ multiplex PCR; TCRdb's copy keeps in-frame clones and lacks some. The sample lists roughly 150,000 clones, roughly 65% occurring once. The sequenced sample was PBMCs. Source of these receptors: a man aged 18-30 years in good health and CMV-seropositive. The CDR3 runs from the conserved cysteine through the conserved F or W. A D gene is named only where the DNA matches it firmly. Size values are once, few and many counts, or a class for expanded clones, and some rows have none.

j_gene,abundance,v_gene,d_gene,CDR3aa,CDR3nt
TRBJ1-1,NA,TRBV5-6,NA,CASSRWGGKNTEAFF,TGTGCCAGCAGTAGGTGGGGCGGGAAGAACACTGAAGCTTTCTTT
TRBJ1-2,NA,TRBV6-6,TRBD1,CASSYRDSLYGYTF,TGTGCCAGCAGTTACCGGGACAGCCTCTATGGCTACACCTTC
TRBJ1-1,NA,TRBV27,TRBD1,CASRGDRGRSGRTEAFF,TGTGCCAGCAGGGGGGACAGGGGGCGCTCGGGCCGGACTGAAGCTTTCTTT
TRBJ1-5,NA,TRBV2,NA,CASSLRDQPQHF,TGTGCCAGCAGCCTCAGGGATCAGCCCCAGCATTTT
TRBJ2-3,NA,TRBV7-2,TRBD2,CASKLISGGADTQYF,TGTGCCAGCAAATTAATCTCCGGGGGGGCAGATACGCAGTATTTT
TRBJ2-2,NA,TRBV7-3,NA,CASSPRGGGELFF,TGTGCCAGCAGCCCACGAGGGGGCGGGGAGCTGTTTTTT
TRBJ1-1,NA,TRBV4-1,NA,CASSPKTTHTEAFF,TGCGCCAGCAGCCCGAAGACGACACACACTGAAGCTTTCTTT
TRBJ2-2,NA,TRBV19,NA,CASSRSGTPNTGELFF,TGTGCCAGTAGTAGGTCCGGGACACCGAACACCGGGGAGCTGTTTTTT
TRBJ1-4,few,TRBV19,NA,CASSPYSLEEKLFF,TGTGCCAGTAGTCCATACTCCTTAGAAGAAAAACTGTTTTTT
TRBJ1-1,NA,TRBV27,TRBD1,CASSPSRTGASEAFF,TGTGCCAGCAGTCCGAGTCGGACAGGGGCTTCTGAAGCTTTCTTT
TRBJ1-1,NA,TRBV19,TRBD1,CASSIGQDPNTEAFF,TGTGCCAGTAGTATCGGACAGGATCCGAACACTGAAGCTTTCTTT
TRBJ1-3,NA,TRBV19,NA,CASRDDRFNSGNTIYF,TGTGCCAGTAGGGACGACAGGTTTAACTCTGGAAACACCATATATTTT
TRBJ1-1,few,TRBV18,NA,CASSPNGQGYTEAFF,TGTGCCAGCTCACCAAACGGGCAGGGGTACACTGAAGCTTTCTTT
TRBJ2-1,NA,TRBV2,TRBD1,CASSEQGVVYNEQFF,TGTGCCAGCAGTGAGCAGGGGGTCGTTTACAATGAGCAGTTCTTC
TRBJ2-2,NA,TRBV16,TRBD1,CASSRGQGYTGELFF,TGTGCCAGCAGCCGTGGACAGGGGTACACCGGGGAGCTGTTTTTT
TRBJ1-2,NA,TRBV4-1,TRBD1,CASSQDPGQGIGYTF,TGCGCCAGCAGCCAAGATCCGGGACAGGGTATTGGCTACACCTTC
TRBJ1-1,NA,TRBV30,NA,CAWSWGDTEAFF,TGTGCCTGGAGTTGGGGGGACACTGAAGCTTTCTTT
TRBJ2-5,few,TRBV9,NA,CASSDDREQETQYF,TGTGCCAGCAGCGACGACAGAGAACAAGAGACCCAGTACTTC
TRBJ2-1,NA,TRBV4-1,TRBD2,CASSHISGGAGNEQFF,TGCGCCAGCAGCCACATTAGCGGGGGGGCCGGAAATGAGCAGTTCTTC
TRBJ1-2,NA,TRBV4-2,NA,CASSQSQGVTGYTF,TGTGCCAGCAGCCAATCACAGGGTGTAACGGGCTACACCTTC
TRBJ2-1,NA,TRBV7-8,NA,CASSSLYEQFF,TGTGCCAGCAGCTCACTTTATGAGCAGTTCTTC
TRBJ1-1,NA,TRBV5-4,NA,CASSLDTGSHYTEAFF,TGTGCCAGCAGCTTGGATACAGGGTCACATTACACTGAAGCTTTCTTT
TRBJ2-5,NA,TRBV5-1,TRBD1,CASSADGAGGQETQYF,TGCGCCAGCAGCGCCGACGGGGCAGGGGGCCAAGAGACCCAGTACTTC
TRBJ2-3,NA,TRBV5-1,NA,CASSLSGTRTDTQYF,TGCGCCAGCAGCTTGTCCGGGACTCGCACAGATACGCAGTATTTT
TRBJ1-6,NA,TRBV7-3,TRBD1,CASSVTGGEGSPLHF,TGTGCCAGCAGCGTTACAGGGGGGGAAGGATCACCCCTCCACTTT
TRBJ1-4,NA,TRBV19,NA,CASGQTNNEKLFF,TGTGCCAGTGGACAGACCAACAATGAAAAACTGTTTTTT
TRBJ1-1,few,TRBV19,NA,CASSPTIGSVAFF,TGTGCCAGTAGCCCTACTATCGGGTCCGTTGCTTTCTTT
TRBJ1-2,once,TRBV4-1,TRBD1,CASSPGQGKGLYGYTF,TGCGCCAGCAGCCCGGGACAGGGGAAAGGGCTTTACGGCTACACCTTC
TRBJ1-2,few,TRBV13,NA,CASSSPPGRGDGYTF,TGTGCCAGCAGCTCACCCCCTGGGCGCGGGGATGGCTACACCTTC
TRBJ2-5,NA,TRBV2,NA,CASGEQGRRETQYF,TGTGCCAGCGGAGAACAGGGGAGGCGGGAGACCCAGTACTTC
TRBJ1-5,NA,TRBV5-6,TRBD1,CASSFRQGVYSNQPQHF,TGTGCCAGCAGCTTCCGACAGGGGGTATACAGCAATCAGCCCCAGCATTTT
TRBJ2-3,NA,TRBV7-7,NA,CASSFSPQDTQYF,TGTGCTAGCAGCTTTTCCCCCCAAGATACGCAGTATTTT
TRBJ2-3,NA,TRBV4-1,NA,CASSPGHKADTQYF,TGCGCCAGCAGCCCCGGACATAAGGCAGATACGCAGTATTTT
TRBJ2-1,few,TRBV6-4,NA,CASSDRASYNEQFF,TGTGCCAGCAGTGACCGCGCTTCTTACAATGAGCAGTTCTTC
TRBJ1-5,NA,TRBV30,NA,CAWSYSNQPQHF,TGTGCCTGGAGTTATAGCAATCAGCCCCAGCATTTT
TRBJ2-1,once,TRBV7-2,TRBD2,CASSLTGGARLGEQFF,TGTGCCAGCAGCTTAACCGGGGGGGCGAGGTTGGGTGAGCAGTTCTTC
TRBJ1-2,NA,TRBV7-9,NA,CASSSRDDYGYTF,TGTGCCAGCAGCTCCAGGGATGACTATGGCTACACCTTC
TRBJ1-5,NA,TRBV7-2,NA,CASSQNSNQPQHF,TGTGCCAGCAGCCAGAATAGCAATCAGCCCCAGCATTTT
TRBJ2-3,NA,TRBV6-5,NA,CASSLGLPDTQYF,TGTGCCAGCAGCCTGGGACTGCCGGATACGCAGTATTTT
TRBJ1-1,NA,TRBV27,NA,CASSLRAGGPIQAFF,TGTGCCAGCAGTTTAAGGGCGGGGGGACCCATCCAAGCTTTCTTT
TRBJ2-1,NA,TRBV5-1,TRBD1,CASSLGQGYNEQFF,TGCGCCAGCAGCTTGGGACAGGGATATAATGAGCAGTTCTTC
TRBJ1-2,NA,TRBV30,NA,CAWVKADNYGYTF,TGTGCCTGGGTTAAAGCGGATAACTATGGCTACACCTTC
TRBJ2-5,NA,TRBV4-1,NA,CASSQPGLEETQYF,TGCGCCAGCAGCCAACCGGGACTCGAAGAGACCCAGTACTTC
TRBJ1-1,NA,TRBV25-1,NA,CASSDMQGSTEAFF,TGTGCCAGCAGTGACATGCAGGGAAGCACTGAAGCTTTCTTT
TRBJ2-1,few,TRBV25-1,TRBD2,CASSDLSSGGSNEQFF,TGTGCCAGCAGTGACCTCTCTAGCGGGGGGAGCAATGAGCAGTTCTTC
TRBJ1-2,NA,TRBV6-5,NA,CASSQGTYSYGYTF,TGTGCCAGCAGTCAGGGGACGTACAGCTATGGCTACACCTTC
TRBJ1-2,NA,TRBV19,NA,CASSIDRWTVSYGYTF,TGTGCCAGTAGTATAGATCGTTGGACAGTTTCCTATGGCTACACCTTC
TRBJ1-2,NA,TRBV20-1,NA,CSAATSNGYTF,TGCAGTGCTGCCACTAGCAATGGCTACACCTTC
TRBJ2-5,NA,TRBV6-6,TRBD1,CASSYWGQQETQYF,TGTGCCAGCAGTTACTGGGGACAGCAAGAGACCCAGTACTTC
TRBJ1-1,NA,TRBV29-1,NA,CSVLDRQNTEAFF,TGCAGCGTTCTAGACCGGCAGAACACTGAAGCTTTCTTT
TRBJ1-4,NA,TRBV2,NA,CASSVSRTNEKLFF,TGTGCCAGCAGTGTGTCGAGAACTAATGAAAAACTGTTTTTT
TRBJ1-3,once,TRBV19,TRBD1,CASSIPDRGTGNTIYF,TGTGCCAGTAGTATCCCAGACAGGGGAACCGGAAACACCATATATTTT
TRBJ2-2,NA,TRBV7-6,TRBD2,CASNNPSGSGELFF,TGTGCCAGCAACAACCCTAGCGGAAGCGGGGAGCTGTTTTTT
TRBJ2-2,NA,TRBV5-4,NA,CASQNRGTHTGELFF,TGTGCCAGCCAAAATCGGGGGACCCACACCGGGGAGCTGTTTTTT
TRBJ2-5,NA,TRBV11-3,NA,CASSDTGIEETQYF,TGTGCCAGCAGCGATACAGGGATCGAAGAGACCCAGTACTTC
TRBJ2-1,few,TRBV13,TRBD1,CASSPEGTGDYISYNEQFF,TGTGCCAGCAGCCCGGAAGGGACAGGGGACTACATCTCCTACAATGAGCAGTTCTTC
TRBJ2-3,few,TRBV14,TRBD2,CASSQRLATSTDTQYF,TGTGCCAGCAGCCAAAGACTAGCAACTAGCACAGATACGCAGTATTTT
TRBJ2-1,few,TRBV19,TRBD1,CASSPRGRDEQFF,TGTGCCAGTAGTCCCAGGGGGCGGGATGAGCAGTTCTTC
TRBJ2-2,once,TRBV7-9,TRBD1,CASARGQGIAGELFF,TGTGCCAGCGCGCGGGGACAGGGGATCGCCGGGGAGCTGTTTTTT